This passage covers 21 T cell receptor beta chains from one sample sequenced in a study of blood T cell repertoires in COVID-19 (dated by TCRdb to 2019 to 2021). Library preparation used the immunoSEQ multiplex PCR assay. The immuneACCESS repertoire file appears here via TCRdb, limited to in-frame rearrangements. These files lack a portion of the clones; in checked studies, under half of the deficit traces to unresolved V genes, and the cause of the others is not known. Recorded for this sample are roughly 170,000 clones; 86% of them occurred a single time. The top ten hold roughly 20% of the sample. The source material was peripheral blood. The receptors were gathered from a man aged 70-80 years with active or convalescent COVID-19.

The V gene is TRBV28, the J gene TRBJ2-7, with D possibly matching TRBD1 (7 bases). Between the trimmed V and J ends, which lost 7 bases and 2 bases, there was a span of 15 bases. The germline V gene encodes CDR1 MDHEN and CDR2 SYDVKM. The CDR3 covers 14 residues. DNA of the CDR3: TGTGCCAGCACCCAGGGGGGCTCAGCCTACGAGCAGTACTTC. As protein: CASTQGGSAYEQYF.

The rearrangement joins TRBV3-1 (or the pseudogene TRBV3-2) to TRBJ1-6, with TRBD1 identical over 7 bases. This CDR3 spans 14 amino acids. V trimming: 7 bases; J trimming: 8 bases; junction bases outside the gene matches: 8. CDR1 is LGHDT, CDR2 YNNKEL, per germline (reference sequence). The CDR3 here is CASTRGTAYSPLHF. CDR3 in DNA: TGTGCCAGCACAAGGGGGACAGCCTATTCACCCCTCCACTTT.

The CDR3 spells CASSPLDNRGTEAFF. The CDR3 region has the DNA TGTGCCAGCTCACCACTGGATAACAGGGGTACTGAAGCTTTCTTT. This chain connects TRBV18 to TRBJ1-1; 7 bases are shared with TRBD1. V gave up 1 base and J gave up 5 bases; unmatched junction bases: 7. The CDR3 totals 15 residues. CDR1 is KGHSH, CDR2 LQKENI, per germline.

The CDR3: CSVGSISYEQYF. The CDR3 DNA is TGCAGCGTTGGGAGTATTTCCTACGAGCAGTACTTC. V and J are TRBV29-1 and TRBJ2-7; no clear D. The CDR3 length is 12 residues. Germline CDR1 reads SQVTM; CDR2 reads ANQGSEA. The ends were cut back, 4 bases at V and 1 base at J, with 8 bases in the middle.

This CDR3 is CASSYGRNYEQYF. In DNA, the CDR3 is TGTGCCAGCAGTTACGGCAGAAACTACGAGCAGTACTTC. The chain uses TRBV6-2 or TRBV6-3 and TRBJ2-7, with D hard to call. V shed 2 bases and J shed 3 bases, with 8 bases lying between them. The CDR3 covers 13 residues. Germline V gene sequence: CDR1 MNHEY, CDR2 SVGEGT.

J is TRBJ1-5 and V is TRBV7-8, with a possible D match to TRBD1 (6 bases). V lost 5 bases to trimming and J lost 6 bases, with 14 bases between them. There are 14 residues in the CDR3. CDR1 SGHVS and CDR2 FQNEAQ come from the germline V gene. In nucleotides, the CDR3 is TGTGCCAGCAGCCAAACAGGGATGGGTCAGCCCCAGCATTTT. This translates into CASSQTGMGQPQHF.

This chain links TRBV18 with TRBJ2-3; D possibly corresponds to TRBD1 (6 bases). There are 16 residues in the CDR3. Germline assignment: CDR1 KGHSH and CDR2 LQKENI. V lost 6 bases and J 0 bases, leaving 16 bases between the germline ends. The CDR3 reads CASSTAGATSTDTQYF. In nucleotides, the CDR3 is TGTGCCAGCTCGACAGCAGGGGCAACTAGCACAGATACGCAGTATTTT.

The CDR3: CASSQDLRGTNYGYTF. The DNA of the CDR3 is TGCGCCAGCAGCCAAGATCTGCGGGGGACGAACTATGGCTACACCTTC. The chain employs TRBV4-3 and TRBJ1-2, with D perhaps matching TRBD1 (5 bases). CDR1 is LGHNA, CDR2 YSLEER, per germline. V was clipped by 0 bases and J by 2 bases, with 13 bases between them. This CDR3 spans 16 amino acids.

The chain carries TRBV18 and TRBJ1-3, with TRBD1 matching over 9 bases. Trimming took 4 bases from V and 0 from J; bases not matched to a gene: 16. The V gene's germline CDR1 is KGHSH and CDR2 LQKENI. The CDR3 runs to 20 residues. The chain's CDR3 is CASSLAPGQGYTYSGNTIYF. The DNA of the CDR3 is TGTGCCAGCTCACTGGCTCCGGGACAGGGCTATACCTACTCTGGAAACACCATATATTTT.

The chain uses TRBV5-8 and TRBJ2-3, with 11 bases aligning to TRBD1. Germline CDR1 is SGHTS and CDR2 is YDEGEE. The ends lost 6 bases at V and 3 bases at J; junction bases unmatched: 6. This CDR3 is built from 15 residues. CDR3 bases: TGTGCCAGCAACGGAGGACAGGGGGCAACAGATACGCAGTATTTT. Translated, it gives CASNGGQGATDTQYF.

Only a few counts were recorded for this clone. The V gene is TRBV7-3, the J gene TRBJ1-3; TRBD1 agrees at 9 bases. Trimming cost V 5 bases and J 2 bases; bases outside gene matches: 4. CDR1 is SGHTA and CDR2 is FQGTGA in the germline V gene. The CDR3 loop spans 15 amino acids. The CDR3 here is CASSLNRGPGNTIYF. CDR3 nucleotides: TGTGCCAGCAGCCTAAACAGGGGGCCTGGAAACACCATATATTTT.

The V and J genes are TRBV7-2 and TRBJ2-7; TRBD1 matches 10 bases. V was pared by 3 bases and J by 3 bases, with 8 bases of the junction left unmatched. The CDR3 covers 16 residues. Germline CDR1 SGHTA, CDR2 FQGNSA. The DNA for the CDR3 is TGTGCCAGCAGCTTCACGGGGACAGGGGATATCTACGAGCAGTACTTC. It encodes CASSFTGTGDIYEQYF.

Concerning this clone itself: Other DNA sequences in the same sample also yield this CDR3. The V gene is TRBV18, the J gene TRBJ1-2, with a possible D match to TRBD1 (5 bases). V lost 2 bases to trimming and J lost 4 bases, with 5 bases between them. Germline CDR1 and CDR2: KGHSH and LQKENI. This CDR3 is 12 amino acids long. CDR3 nucleotide sequence: TGTGCCAGCTCACCAGACAGCTATGGCTACACCTTC. It yields the protein CASSPDSYGYTF.

V gene TRBV5-1 combines with J gene TRBJ2-7; 7 nucleotides agree with TRBD2. The CDR3 spans 13 residues. Germline CDR1 reads SGHRS; CDR2 reads YFSETQ. The V segment lost 0 bases and the J segment 3 bases; nucleotides outside the gene matches: 0. The CDR3 is CASSLERGYEQYF. CDR3 nucleotide sequence: TGCGCCAGCAGCTTGGAGCGGGGCTACGAGCAGTACTTC.

This chain links TRBV7-6 with TRBJ1-2, with a weak D call TRBD1 (5 bases). With 7 bases removed from V and 7 bases from J, the gap between germline ends came to 34 bases. Per germline, CDR1 SGHVS and CDR2 FNYEAQ. The CDR3 is made up of 19 amino acids. DNA for the CDR3: TGTGCCAGCACCCTCAACGAAGGAATGGTTGGCCAGGGCGGGAGTGGCTACACCTTC. Its translation is CASTLNEGMVGQGGSGYTF.

The J gene is TRBJ1-2, the V gene TRBV19; maybe TRBD1 (5 bases). The CDR3 runs to 13 residues. V dropped 7 bases and J dropped 8 bases, with 17 bases sitting between them. Per the germline V gene, CDR1 is LNHDA and CDR2 is SQIVND (reference sequence). CDR3 nucleotide sequence: TGTGCCAGTACCTCTCGGACACACTCCGGCTACACCTTC. The encoded protein is CASTSRTHSGYTF.

V usage is TRBV29-1 and J usage is TRBJ1-2, with D possibly matching TRBD1 (5 bases). This CDR3 region has 12 residues. The germline gives CDR1 SQVTM, CDR2 ANQGSEA. The V end lost 6 bases, the J end lost 8 bases, and 16 bases lay between the germline ends. CDR3 sequence: CSVRGGAEGYTF. CDR3 coding DNA: TGCAGCGTGAGGGGAGGGGCAGAGGGCTACACCTTC.

In regard to this clone: This sample also contains other DNA sequences that code for the same CDR3. The chain carries TRBV7-2 and TRBJ1-2; TRBD1 aligns across 7 bases. The CDR3 contains 13 residues. The germline V gene encodes CDR1 SGHTA and CDR2 FQGNSA. J was trimmed by 8 bases and V by 4 bases; bases with no gene match: 7. The DNA of the CDR3 is TGTGCCAGCAGCTCTAGACAGGGAGGCGGCTACACCTTC. Its translation: CASSSRQGGGYTF.

The chain joins TRBV9 to TRBJ1-4, with 9 bases fitting TRBD1. V lost 4 bases, J lost 6 bases, and 4 bases stayed unmatched. This CDR3 has 14 amino acids. Germline V gives CDR1 SGDLS, CDR2 YYNGEE. CDR3 region: CASSLGQGHEKLFF. The DNA for the CDR3 is TGTGCCAGCAGCTTGGGACAGGGACATGAAAAACTGTTTTTT. The full variable domain, in which reference TRBV9 and TRBJ1-4 provide the parts outside the CDR3, is DSGVTQTPKHLITATGQRVTLRCSPRSGDLSVYWYQQSLDQGLQFLIQYYNGEERAKGNILERFSAQQFPDLHSELNLSSLELGDSALYFCASSLGQGHEKLFFGSGTQLSVL.

V and J are TRBV6-5 and TRBJ1-2; D is unclear. Trimming left V 7 bases short and J 5 bases short, with 11 bases between. Germline V gene sequence: CDR1 MNHEY, CDR2 SVGAGI. The CDR3 has 12 amino acids. CDR3 nucleotides: TGTGCCAGCACCCCAGCGGCGTATGGCTACACCTTC. Protein sequence: CASTPAAYGYTF.

This chain links TRBV12-5 with TRBJ2-6, with unresolved D. The CDR3 length is 18 residues. V was pared by 1 base and J by 0 bases, with 13 bases between. Germline V gives CDR1 LGHNT, CDR2 FRNRAP. The DNA for the CDR3 is TGTGCTAGTGGTTTGGCAACCCTCCCCAGCTCTGGGGCCAACGTCCTGACTTTC. Encoded protein: CASGLATLPSSGANVLTF.